This T cell receptor beta chain was identified during a study of tissue T cells after allogeneic stem cell transplantation. Notes on the study in general: Motif-based clustering found tissue-specific repertoire signatures shared across patients, though few clones were shared.

Sequencing used immunoSEQ multiplex PCR; TCRdb keeps in-frame clones, though not all of them. The sample holds about 10,000 clones, roughly 60% seen once. Trimming removed 2 bases from V and 0 bases from J, with 4 bases in between. Germline CDR1 MNHEY, CDR2 SVGEGT. The length of the CDR3 is 13 residues. A remark on this clone: Its specificity is not known.

Non-transplant comparator patients with other cancers had at least five gastrointestinal samples and no known gastrointestinal disease. This rearrangement joins TRBV6-2 or TRBV6-3 to TRBJ1-1; D ambiguous. This material consisted of tissue from the jejunum, taken at autopsy. This TCR derives from a woman aged 18-49 years with breast cancer. CDR3 sequence: CASSYQMNTEAFF. CDR3 sequence (DNA): TGTGCCAGCAGTTACCAAATGAACACTGAAGCTTTCTTT.